This TCR beta chain is drawn from a study of blood T cells in healthy people across ages (dated by TCRdb to between 2014 and 2017). Regarding the research as a whole: In model experiments, template switching captured about one uniquely barcoded TCR beta cDNA molecule for every two T cells. The study measured age-related changes in TCR beta repertoire diversity using deep sequencing normalized with unique cDNA molecular identifiers. Donors were grouped into four age groups: young (average approximately 15 years), middle-aged (under 40), aged (roughly 62) and long-lived (about 90). To avoid experimental bias, donors of different ages were distributed randomly across sequencing lanes. Using the same blood draw, the study looked at two additional independent replicas of 1 million unique cDNA reads for two donors, one aged 18 to 30 and the other aged 80 or older. General findings and caveats noted by the study authors: A strong correlation was found between observed TCR beta diversity and the percentage of naive T cells measured by flow cytometry. Compared with the aged group, the long-lived group had more naive CD4+ T cells, fewer expanded clones and increased TCR diversity, a pattern suggesting age selection. Estimates of total diversity based on one million sequenced T cells were considered lower bounds and underestimates. As age increased, observed TCR beta diversity per million T cells dropped in a roughly linear way, and a significant reduction was already evident by age 40. Since profiling was done on bulk unsorted PBMCs, naive and antigen-experienced compartments could not be conclusively compared. The CMV infection status of donors was not known, potentially confounding age-related changes in expanded clonotypes.

The CDR3, cysteine through phenylalanine, is 13 amino acids long. Only the CDR3 DNA is retained, 39 bases long and in frame from the first base. Relative to germline, V is 5 bases shorter and J is 1 base shorter, with 11 bases between their ends. Looking up the germline V gene (reference sequence) yields CDR1 DFQATT and CDR2 SNEGSKA. The receptor library was made with 5' RACE. Reads for this sample came from an Illumina HiSeq 2500. The second PCR ran for roughly 7 to 12 cycles and used a J-beta primer mix along with a sample-barcoded 5' primer. Each TCR beta cDNA molecule received a unique molecular identifier from a template-switch 5' adaptor carrying 12 random nucleotides. At least 2.5 million CDR3-containing paired-end reads were obtained from each sample. The Mint cDNA synthesis kit, primed by a TRBC-specific oligonucleotide, was used to synthesize first-strand cDNA from all RNA. Following uracil-DNA glycosylase treatment, all cDNA underwent a first 18-cycle PCR with the universal primers M1SS and BC2_uni_R. In the original analysis: For normalization, 1 million high-quality reads were randomly selected from each sample, with every read carrying a distinct molecular identifier. Reads with shared molecular identifiers were discarded instead of being binned into consensus sequences. MiTCR, set to a Q25 quality threshold and the strictest error-elimination algorithm, was used for CDR3 identification, clonotype clustering and error correction. Lower-bound total TCR beta diversity was estimated with a nonparametric unseen species model using Euler transformation. Clones were called with MiXCR by TCRdb after fastp trimmed the public reads at Q25, and only in-frame beta chains were retained. Each CDR3 protein appears once, grouped with its most common genes and DNA. None of the V and J calls come from the authors' own analysis; TCRdb made them. The sample table shows about a million distinct CDR3 sequences, and roughly 50% are seen once. The ten most abundant clones make up around 21% of the sample.

The 39 donors, aged about 6 to 95 years, were systemically healthy Caucasian individuals from Russia. About 9.1 milliliters of peripheral blood were collected from each donor into EDTA-treated Vacutainer tubes. Ficoll-Paque density-gradient centrifugation was used to isolate PBMCs, with at least 6.5 million per sample. Trizol reagent was used to extract total RNA from PBMCs, with at least 5.5 micrograms per sample. Naive CD45RAhigh/CD27high T cell percentages were measured by flow cytometry on a PBMC aliquot from every donor. This clonotype occurred a few times. Which antigen it targets is not known. There are no base qualities to consult, and no much larger clone falls within one base.

The chain employs TRBV20-1 and TRBJ2-5; the D gene identity is not certain. The TCR originated in a woman in her fifties or sixties in good health. Specimen: blood. The CDR3 protein: CSAAIGTQETQYF. The nucleotide sequence reads as follows: TGCAGTGCTGCGATAGGTACCCAAGAGACCCAGTACTTC.